The TCR beta chain described here comes from a study of blood T cell repertoires in COVID-19. Study summary: Specimens from acute and convalescent COVID-19 originated in the United States, Italy and Spain. The analysed material was cDNA or gDNA that came from T cells, B-cell-depleted T cells, or PBMCs.

The germline CDR1 and CDR2 sequences are SGHNT and YYREEE (reference sequence). V dropped 1 base and J dropped 4; count of bases not matched to a gene: 5. This CDR3 has 16 amino acids. Original methodology: How many nucleated cells were present was estimated from reference gene primer amplification. Assay: immunoSEQ multiplex PCR; the TCRdb copy retains only in-frame clones and omits some. D and trimming were read from the DNA, whereas the V and J calls and clone size are those reported in that table. The repertoire holds some 200,000 clones, with 84% as singletons. The J gene is TRBJ2-1, the V gene TRBV5-4; 10 bases line up with TRBD2. The sample taken for sequencing was peripheral blood. The TCR sequence derives from a woman between 45 and 65 years old with active or convalescent COVID-19. The CDR3 nucleotides are TGTGCCAGCAGCTTGCCCGCTAGCGGGAGTTACAATGAGCAGTTCTTC. It is translated as CASSLPASGSYNEQFF.